These 5 T cell receptor beta chains were sequenced from one sample in a study of T cell repertoires in cytomegalovirus infection. Their antigen targets remain unknown. MiXCR, run by TCRdb on the reads, gives a single entry per CDR3 protein. The table has about 130,000 distinct CDR3 sequences, more than 30% seen once. Specimen: CD8+ T cells from cultured PBMCs, collected from culture after CMV antigen stimulation. The receptors come from a human donor in good health (CMV status not recorded). Some clones in this sample may be carry-over from other donors' samples.

This clonotype was seen a handful of times. The chain joins TRBV2 to TRBJ2-1; no definite D call. The CDR3 is made up of 15 amino acids. In germline, CDR1 is SNHLY, CDR2 FYNNEI. V gave up 1 base and J gave up 0 bases, with 7 bases separating them. CDR3 coding DNA: TGTGCCAGCAGTGAAGTTGGGGACTCCTACAATGAGCAGTTCTTC. This translates into CASSEVGDSYNEQFF.

This clonotype was picked up a small number of times. The chain carries TRBV12-3 or TRBV12-4 and TRBJ2-5; no definite D call. V was shortened by 1 base and J by 3 bases, with 3 bases between the two germline ends. The CDR3 covers 12 residues. For the CDR3, the DNA is TGTGCCAGCAGTTTAGATGAAGAGACCCAGTACTTC. Residues: CASSLDEETQYF.

The chain carries TRBV6-1 and TRBJ2-3; TRBD1 or TRBD2 may be the D gene (7 bases each). Germline V lookup: CDR1 MNHNS, CDR2 SASEGT. The CDR3 is 16 amino acids. Between the trimmed V and J ends, which lost 0 bases and 1 base, there was a span of 11 bases. The CDR3 reads CASSEASGTGTDTQYF. CDR3 nucleotides: TGTGCCAGCAGTGAAGCGAGCGGGACAGGCACAGATACGCAGTATTTT.

The sample holds many counts of this clonotype. The chain is built from TRBV7-8 and TRBJ2-1, with 10 nucleotides matching TRBD2. In germline, CDR1 is SGHVS, CDR2 FQNEAQ. The CDR3 sequence is 16 residues long. J lost 9 bases, V lost 0 bases, and 8 bases had no gene match. As DNA, the CDR3 is TGTGCCAGCAGCTTAGCGGTACTAGCGGGGCAAATTGAGCAGTTCTTC. Translating gives CASSLAVLAGQIEQFF.

The genes are TRBV27 and TRBJ1-4; weak D call: TRBD1 (5 bases). CDR1 is MNHEY and CDR2 is SMNVEV in the germline V gene (reference sequence). The V and J ends lost 4 bases and 8 bases respectively, with 20 bases between them. The CDR3 runs to 16 residues. This chain's CDR3 is CASSWQAPDWGEKLFF. CDR3 nucleotides: TGTGCCAGCAGTTGGCAGGCTCCGGACTGGGGGGAAAAACTGTTTTTT. Combining the CDR3 with reference TRBV27 and TRBJ1-4 gives the whole variable domain EAQVTQNPRYLITVTGKKLTVTCSQNMNHEYMSWYRQDPGLGLRQIYYSMNVEVTDKGDVPEGYKVSRKEKRNFPLILESPSPNQTSLYFCASSWQAPDWGEKLFFGSGTQLSVL.